This T cell receptor (beta chain) was sequenced for a study of radiotherapy plus CTLA-4 blockade in lung cancer. Study-level information: Disease control was achieved by about 29% of patients, and objective responses by over 15%. General study results and limits: Subsequent to radiotherapy plus ipilimumab, tumor-derived TCR clones underwent expansion in blood.

CDR1 and CDR2 from the germline V gene are MNHEY and SMNVEV (reference sequence). Unmatched junction bases numbered 6, after V lost 2 bases and J lost 10 bases. The CDR3 has 15 amino acids. The assay was immunoSEQ multiplex PCR, and TCRdb's table has in-frame clones only and misses some. The sample carries roughly 62,000 clones, more than 70% recorded once. Chemo-refractory metastatic non-small-cell lung cancer patients were treated with focal radiation plus CTLA-4 blockade with ipilimumab. As for this clone: Its antigen is unknown.

This receptor was obtained from a human donor with non-small cell lung cancer who had a complete response to radiotherapy plus ipilimumab. The chain joins TRBV27 to TRBJ1-6, with 9 bases identical to TRBD1. Sample: peripheral blood, taken from a patient treated with radiotherapy plus ipilimumab. The CDR3 DNA is TGTGCCAGCAGTTTACTCGGACAGGGGTTGTCACCCCTCCACTTT. This translates into CASSLLGQGLSPLHF.